Listed below are T cell receptor beta chains from one sample, sequenced in a study of T cell repertoires in cytomegalovirus infection. Their antigens remain unidentified. In TCRdb, the reads were re-called with MiXCR into one record per CDR3 protein. This table holds approximately 470,000 distinct CDR3 sequences, about 42% found once. Material: cultured PBMCs, obtained from culture after CMV antigen stimulation. These receptors were obtained from a human donor in good health (CMV status not recorded). Some clones in this sample may be carry-over from other donors' samples. CDR3s include the opening cysteine and the closing phenylalanine or tryptophan. A D gene is named only where the DNA matches it firmly. Expanded clones are given a class, and other clones once, few, many or no size at all.

CSVRTAYEQYF,TGCAGTGTTCGGACCGCCTACGAGCAGTACTTC,TRBJ2-7,NA,few,TRBV20-1
CASLRTADGEQFF,TGTGCCAGCCTCCGGACGGCCGATGGCGAGCAGTTCTTC,TRBJ2-1,NA,NA,TRBV6-2/TRBV6-3
CASSRPPGTSGSTDTQYF,TGTGCCAGCAGCAGGCCTCCCGGGACTAGCGGAAGCACAGATACGCAGTATTTT,TRBJ2-3,TRBD2,NA,TRBV7-2
CASRGTSGGRLSRLTYEQYF,TGTGCCAGCAGAGGGACTAGCGGGGGGCGCTTATCTAGATTAACCTACGAGCAGTACTTC,TRBJ2-7,TRBD2,NA,TRBV6-1
CTSSLKPQEGGLGYGYTF,TGTACCAGCAGCTTAAAACCCCAGGAAGGGGGCCTCGGCTATGGCTACACCTTC,TRBJ1-2,TRBD1,NA,TRBV7-6
CASSLLGAGSPLHF,TGTGCCAGCAGCCTACTGGGGGCCGGGTCACCCCTCCACTTT,TRBJ1-6,NA,NA,TRBV27
CASSQVGGAANTGELFF,TGCGCCAGCAGCCAAGTGGGCGGAGCTGCGAACACCGGGGAGCTGTTTTTT,TRBJ2-2,NA,few,TRBV4-1
CASSFRAGKYEQYF,TGCGCCAGCAGCTTCCGGGCAGGGAAATACGAGCAGTACTTC,TRBJ2-7,NA,NA,TRBV5-1
CASSPPGARRDTQYF,TGTGCCAGCAGTCCACCGGGGGCCCGCAGAGATACGCAGTATTTT,TRBJ2-3,NA,NA,TRBV12-3/TRBV12-4
CASSQGGPKNIQYF,TGTGCCAGCTCCCAAGGGGGGCCCAAAAACATTCAGTACTTC,TRBJ2-4,NA,few,TRBV18
CASSYGSGGISYEQYF,TGTGCCAGCAGTTACGGCAGTGGGGGGATCAGCTACGAGCAGTACTTC,TRBJ2-7,NA,NA,TRBV6-2/TRBV6-3
CASTTDSSYEQYF,TGTGCCAGTACCACAGACAGCTCCTACGAGCAGTACTTC,TRBJ2-7,NA,NA,TRBV19
CASSLGQGNFNEQFF,TGTGCCAGCAGCTTAGGGCAGGGGAATTTCAATGAGCAGTTCTTC,TRBJ2-1,NA,NA,TRBV5-4
CASSFTNRDSPIGYTF,TGTGCCAGCAGCTTTACCAACCGGGACAGCCCCATTGGCTACACCTTC,TRBJ1-2,TRBD1,NA,TRBV7-8
CASSEGGTDTQYF,TGTGCCAGCAGCGAAGGGGGCACAGATACGCAGTATTTT,TRBJ2-3,NA,NA,TRBV2
CASTGGGGNTEAFF,TGTGCCAGCACTGGAGGTGGGGGGAACACTGAAGCTTTCTTT,TRBJ1-1,NA,NA,TRBV12-3/TRBV12-4
CATTPGTRSEQFF,TGTGCCACGACACCCGGGACACGTAGTGAGCAGTTCTTC,TRBJ2-1,NA,once,TRBV10-3
CASSESTTGELFF,TGTGCCAGCAGTGAGAGCACCACCGGGGAGCTGTTTTTT,TRBJ2-2,NA,NA,TRBV6-4
CASSRTGFSYNEQFF,TGTGCCAGCAGTCGGACAGGGTTTAGCTACAATGAGCAGTTCTTC,TRBJ2-1,TRBD1,few,TRBV6-5
CASSWDRPGLADHSSYNEQYF,TGTGCCAGCAGTTGGGACAGACCGGGACTAGCGGACCATAGCTCCTACAATGAGCAGTACTTC,TRBJ2-7,TRBD2,NA,TRBV6-5
CSARDVHLHEQYF,TGCAGTGCTAGAGATGTTCACCTGCACGAGCAGTACTTC,TRBJ2-7,NA,NA,TRBV20-1
CASSLAFTGLAGLYEQYF,TGTGCCAGCAGCTTAGCGTTCACTGGGCTAGCGGGATTATACGAGCAGTACTTC,TRBJ2-7,TRBD2,many,TRBV7-2
CASSPPSGEQYF,TGTGCCAGCAGCCCCCCGAGTGGGGAGCAGTACTTC,TRBJ2-7,NA,many,TRBV7-2
CASSLLGGLAGSTDTQYF,TGTGCCAGCAGCTTACTCGGTGGACTAGCGGGGTCTACAGATACGCAGTATTTT,TRBJ2-3,TRBD2,few,TRBV7-6
CASSSSYTGFGETQYF,TGTGCCAGCAGCTCATCATACACAGGGTTTGGAGAGACCCAGTACTTC,TRBJ2-5,NA,few,TRBV5-6
CASSFSHGDYGYTF,TGTGCCAGCAGCTTCTCTCACGGGGACTATGGCTACACCTTC,TRBJ1-2,NA,NA,TRBV5-5
CAAGQGNGYTF,TGTGCCGCGGGGCAGGGGAATGGCTACACCTTC,TRBJ1-2,NA,NA,TRBV12-3/TRBV12-4
CASSLGAGREIYGYTF,TGTGCCAGCAGCTTAGGTGCTGGCAGGGAGATCTATGGCTACACCTTC,TRBJ1-2,NA,NA,TRBV5-6
CASSLEVSNQPQHF,TGTGCCAGCAGTTTAGAGGTTTCCAATCAGCCCCAGCATTTT,TRBJ1-5,NA,few,TRBV12-3/TRBV12-4
CASSAPGGYSYNEQFF,TGTGCCAGCAGCGCCCCAGGGGGGTACTCCTACAATGAGCAGTTCTTC,TRBJ2-1,NA,few,TRBV7-8
CASSSTVGQIGAFF,TGTGCCAGCAGTTCAACGGTGGGACAGATCGGAGCTTTCTTT,TRBJ1-1,TRBD1,few,TRBV12-3/TRBV12-4
CASSSIPRTSSHEQFF,TGTGCCAGCAGCTCAATACCCCGGACTAGCTCCCATGAGCAGTTCTTC,TRBJ2-1,TRBD2,few,TRBV7-9
CASSPFPPEVGELFF,TGTGCCAGCAGCCCCTTTCCCCCGGAGGTCGGGGAGCTGTTTTTT,TRBJ2-2,NA,few,TRBV7-8
CASSPAGWETQYF,TGTGCCAGCAGCCCGGCGGGGTGGGAGACCCAGTACTTC,TRBJ2-5,NA,NA,TRBV12-3/TRBV12-4
CASSLTANEKLFF,TGTGCCAGCAGCTTGACAGCTAATGAAAAACTGTTTTTT,TRBJ1-4,NA,many,TRBV7-2
CASSPGGSETQYF,TGTGCCAGCAGCCCGGGAGGAAGCGAGACCCAGTACTTC,TRBJ2-5,TRBD2,NA,TRBV12-3/TRBV12-4